Each of the 30 T cell receptor beta chains below was sequenced from the same sample in a study of post-analysis software for immune sequencing data. Study results and limitations: Compared with controls, patients had more of about 5 TRBV segments, including TRBV5-6, TRBV5-1 and TRBV20-1.

The antigens these receptors bind are not known. Each TCR beta cDNA library carried unique molecular identifiers. Each CDR3 protein is one row after TCRdb ran MiXCR on the PCR reads. The sample lists a few hundred thousand distinct CDR3 sequences; roughly 38% were seen once. Input material: blood. The receptors originated from a girl aged 2 to 9 with multiple sclerosis.

As for this clonotype: At one boundary the junction diverges from the germline segment, which might be a read error. This chain links TRBV28 with TRBJ2-7; tentative D call: TRBD2 (5 bases). The CDR3 spans 13 residues. Germline assignment: CDR1 MDHEN and CDR2 SYDVKM. The CDR3 region has the DNA TGTGTCAGCAGTCCTCCTAGCTTCGACGAGCAGTACTTC. This gives the protein CVSSPPSFDEQYF.

The chain couples TRBV20-1 to TRBJ1-2, with a possible D match to TRBD1 (5 bases). The CDR3 has 14 residues. The V gene's germline CDR1 is DFQATT and CDR2 SNEGSKA (reference sequence). V was cut by 5 bases and J by 0 bases, with 13 bases left in between. The CDR3 DNA reads as TGCAGTGCTTCCAATCGACAGTCTAACTATGGCTACACCTTC. Translation: CSASNRQSNYGYTF.

The rearrangement joins TRBV7-3 to TRBJ2-1, with 7 bases aligning to TRBD2. The J call is in doubt because the DNA end fits TRBJ2-7 better. This CDR3 is built from 15 residues. Germline CDR1 and CDR2: SGHTA and FQGTGA. The CDR3 DNA reads TGTGCCAGCCAGAGAAGCGGGGCCATTTACAATGAGCAGTACTTC. Translated, it gives CASQRSGAIYNEQYF.

The chain carries TRBV12-3 or TRBV12-4 and TRBJ1-2; 7 nucleotides agree with TRBD1. The trim removed 6 bases at V and 4 bases at J, leaving 8 bases unmatched. This CDR3 spans 14 amino acids. The CDR3 loop reads CASRAKDRSYGYTF. In DNA, the CDR3 is TGTGCCAGCAGAGCTAAGGACAGGAGCTATGGCTACACCTTC.

The genes are TRBV20-1 and TRBJ1-2; D unclear. V shed 1 base and J shed 4 bases, with 19 bases lying between them. The germline V gene has CDR1 DFQATT and CDR2 SNEGSKA (reference sequence). The CDR3 runs to 16 residues. This CDR3 is CSARASPEGSTYGYTF. The CDR3 region has the DNA TGCAGTGCTAGAGCCTCCCCGGAGGGTAGTACCTATGGCTACACCTTC.

The rearrangement uses TRBV7-9 and TRBJ2-7; D possibly matches TRBD1 or TRBD2 (5 bases each). The CDR3 consists of 13 residues. Germline CDR1 is SEHNR and CDR2 is FQNEAQ (reference sequence). The V end was cut by 8 bases, the J end by 0 bases, with 11 bases between. CDR3 sequence reads: CASQAGASYEQYF. The CDR3 coding sequence is TGTGCCAGCCAAGCCGGGGCCTCCTACGAGCAGTACTTC.

The chain couples TRBV28 to TRBJ1-1; D is possibly TRBD1 (5 bases). Per germline, CDR1 MDHEN and CDR2 SYDVKM. CDR3 length: 17 residues. The V and J ends lost 3 bases and 5 bases respectively, with 22 bases between them. The CDR3 sequence: CASSFEVDNRGFTEAFF. The CDR3 DNA reads as TGTGCCAGCAGTTTTGAGGTGGACAATAGGGGCTTTACTGAAGCTTTCTTT.

This chain connects TRBV20-1 to TRBJ1-5; tentatively, D is TRBD1 (5 bases). V was cut by 1 base and J by 4 bases, with 17 bases left in between. Germline CDR1 is DFQATT and CDR2 is SNEGSKA (reference sequence). CDR3 length: 16 residues. CDR3 region: CSARVNPGLLNQPQHF. CDR3 nucleotides: TGCAGTGCTAGAGTAAACCCGGGACTACTTAATCAGCCCCAGCATTTT.

The rearrangement joins TRBV20-1 to TRBJ1-1; D is unclear. Germline V gene data show CDR1 as DFQATT and CDR2 as SNEGSKA (reference sequence). The ends were cut back, 3 bases at V and 0 bases at J, with 11 bases in the middle. The CDR3 extends over 14 amino acids. CDR3 loop: CSARLGGVNTEAFF. DNA for the CDR3: TGCAGTGCTAGGCTCGGAGGAGTGAACACTGAAGCTTTCTTT.

This chain uses TRBV20-1 with TRBJ2-1; D gene unclear. Trimming stripped 3 bases from V and 10 bases from J, with 13 bases between. Germline loops: CDR1 DFQATT, CDR2 SNEGSKA (reference sequence). The CDR3 contains 12 residues. The CDR3 DNA reads as TGCAGTGCTAGCCCCAAGGCTTCGGAGCAGTTCTTC. Its translation: CSASPKASEQFF.

The rearrangement uses TRBV5-1 and TRBJ2-1, with TRBD2 matching over 10 bases. This CDR3 comprises 16 residues. Germline CDR1 reads SGHRS; CDR2 reads YFSETQ. After removal of 5 bases from V and 0 bases from J, the junction contained 5 bases not matched to a gene. CDR3 bases: TGCGCCAGCAGAAGAGCGGGGGGGAGCTCCTACAATGAGCAGTTCTTC. Translating it yields CASRRAGGSSYNEQFF. The full variable domain, with the rest looked up from reference TRBV5-1 and TRBJ2-1, is KAGVTQTPRYLIKTRGQQVTLSCSPISGHRSVSWYQQTPGQGLQFLFEYFSETQRNKGNFPGRFSGRQFSNSRSEMNVSTLELGDSALYLCASRRAGGSSYNEQFFGPGTRLTVL.

The chain employs TRBV20-1 and TRBJ1-2; 7 bases agree with TRBD1. The V gene's germline CDR1 is DFQATT and CDR2 SNEGSKA (reference sequence). The J segment lost 5 bases and the V segment lost 3 bases, leaving 6 bases of the junction unmatched. CDR3 size: 13 residues. The CDR3 DNA reads TGCAGTGCTAGTGGACAGGAGAGTTATGGCTACACCTTC. Its protein product is CSASGQESYGYTF.

This clonotype was picked up a small number of times. This chain joins TRBV7-8 and TRBJ2-1, with TRBD2 matching over 8 bases. The J segment lost 0 bases and the V segment lost 5 bases, leaving 9 bases of the junction unmatched. The germline V gene has CDR1 SGHVS and CDR2 FQNEAQ. CDR3 length: 17 amino acids. The CDR3 coding sequence is TGTGCCAGCAGCCCGACGGGGGGGGGTAGCTCCTACAATGAGCAGTTCTTC. Protein: CASSPTGGGSSYNEQFF. The entire variable domain, with the rest obtained from reference TRBV7-8 and TRBJ2-1, is as follows: GAGVSQSPRYKVAKRGQDVALRCDPISGHVSLFWYQQALGQGPEFLTYFQNEAQLDKSGLPSDRFFAERPEGSVSTLKIQRTQQEDSAVYLCASSPTGGGSSYNEQFFGPGTRLTVL.

This CDR3 is CSARATSFSYNEQFF. CDR3 DNA: TGCAGTGCTAGGGCGACTAGTTTTTCCTACAATGAGCAGTTCTTC. The V and J genes are TRBV20-1 and TRBJ2-1; possible D gene TRBD2, 6 bases. This CDR3 is built from 15 residues. Trimming pared 3 bases from V and 1 base from J, leaving 13 bases between. In germline, CDR1 is DFQATT, CDR2 SNEGSKA (reference sequence).

This sequence joins TRBV20-1 and TRBJ2-4; D not certain. The J call may be incorrect, as the DNA end agrees better with TRBJ2-7. The CDR3 contains 12 residues. Germline-derived CDR1 and CDR2 are DFQATT and SNEGSKA (reference sequence). CDR3 sequence (DNA): TGCAGTGCTAGCCAGATGTCTTACGAGCAGTACTTC. Amino acid sequence: CSASQMSYEQYF.

This clonotype came up a few times. V is TRBV27 and J is TRBJ2-2, with D perhaps matching TRBD1 (5 bases). This CDR3 spans 15 amino acids. The germline V gene has CDR1 MNHEY and CDR2 SMNVEV (reference sequence). V was pared by 2 bases and J by 2 bases, with 9 bases between. The CDR3 loop is CASSLRGSNTGELFF. The CDR3 region has the DNA TGTGCCAGCAGTTTAAGGGGATCTAACACCGGGGAGCTGTTTTTT.

V gene TRBV28 combines with J gene TRBJ2-7; D unclear. Germline-derived CDR1 and CDR2 are MDHEN and SYDVKM. This CDR3 has 15 residues. Trimming pared 5 bases from V and 4 bases from J, leaving 18 bases between. The CDR3 DNA reads TGTGCCAGCAGTGCGTTAGGCAGGAGAGCTTACGAGCAGTACTTC. The encoded protein is CASSALGRRAYEQYF.

The V gene is TRBV20-1, the J gene TRBJ1-5, with D tentatively TRBD1 (6 bases). The CDR3 runs 16 residues. With 5 bases removed from V and 0 bases from J, the gap between germline ends came to 17 bases. The germline V gene has CDR1 DFQATT and CDR2 SNEGSKA (reference sequence). DNA for the CDR3: TGCAGTGCTCCAGGGGCGGCAAGGTATAGCAATCAGCCCCAGCATTTT. Translation: CSAPGAARYSNQPQHF.

This clonotype turned up a few times. V is TRBV29-1 and J is TRBJ1-2; 10 positions match TRBD1. The CDR3 contains 14 residues. V was pared by 4 bases and J by 7 bases, with 9 bases of the junction left unmatched. The germline gives CDR1 SQVTM, CDR2 ANQGSEA. The CDR3 sequence is CSVAMTGGIGGYTF. The DNA for the CDR3 is TGCAGCGTTGCCATGACAGGGGGCATAGGTGGCTACACCTTC.

The rearrangement links TRBV20-1 to TRBJ2-1, with 12 bases matching TRBD2. This CDR3 spans 15 amino acids. Germline-derived CDR1 and CDR2 are DFQATT and SNEGSKA (reference sequence). V gave up 5 bases and J gave up 5 bases; unmatched junction bases: 7. CDR3 residues: CSACELAGGNNEQFF. CDR3 nucleotides: TGCAGTGCTTGCGAGCTAGCGGGGGGGAACAATGAGCAGTTCTTC.

The chain uses TRBV6-5 and TRBJ2-3, with TRBD2 as a possible D gene (6 bases). The CDR3 has 14 residues. Trimming pared 2 bases from V and 3 bases from J, leaving 9 bases between. CDR1 and CDR2 (germline): MNHEY, SVGAGI. The CDR3 DNA follows: TGTGCCAGCAGTTACGACGGGAGTACAGATACGCAGTATTTT. Protein sequence: CASSYDGSTDTQYF.

CDR3 sequence: CASGTFGTGVLPSYNEQFF. Written as DNA, the CDR3 is TGTGCTAGTGGTACCTTCGGGACAGGGGTCCTTCCCTCCTACAATGAGCAGTTCTTC. V and J are TRBV12-5 and TRBJ2-1; TRBD1 matches at 10 bases. V lost 5 bases, J lost 0 bases, and 13 bases stayed unmatched. This CDR3 contains 19 residues. The germline gives CDR1 LGHNT, CDR2 FRNRAP.

This rearrangement joins TRBV20-1 to TRBJ2-1; 9 bases are a match to TRBD2. V gave up 2 bases and J gave up 0 bases; unmatched junction bases: 5. Germline-derived CDR1 and CDR2 are DFQATT and SNEGSKA (reference sequence). The CDR3 consists of 16 residues. CDR3 sequence: CSARRLAGSSYNEQFF. The CDR3 bases are TGCAGTGCTAGACGGCTAGCGGGATCCTCCTACAATGAGCAGTTCTTC.

The chain joins TRBV7-2 to TRBJ2-7; weak D call: TRBD2 (6 bases). The J call could be wrong; TRBJ2-5 is a better fit for the DNA end. The CDR3 contains 14 residues. CDR1 and CDR2 from the germline V gene are SGHTA and FQGNSA. CDR3 residues: CASSLEPPRGTQYF. CDR3 nucleotide sequence: TGTGCCAGCAGCTTAGAACCCCCGCGGGGGACCCAGTACTTC.

DNA for the CDR3: TGTGCCAGCAGCCTTCACAGGGGGGGTGAGCAGTTCTTC. As protein: CASSLHRGGEQFF. The J gene is TRBJ2-1, the V gene TRBV13; the D gene is possibly TRBD1 (8 bases). V lost 5 bases and J 9 bases, leaving 14 bases between the germline ends. The CDR3 loop spans 13 amino acids. Germline V lookup: CDR1 PRHDT, CDR2 FYEKMQ (reference sequence).

The chain carries TRBV21-1 and TRBJ1-1; TRBD1, the D gene given by the table, was not confirmed from the DNA. TRBV21-1 is a documented pseudogene. The CDR3 has 18 residues. CDR3 coding DNA: TGTGCCAGCAGCAAGGGCTTGGGACAGGGGGAACTTGACACTGAAGCTTTCTTT. It yields the protein CASSKGLGQGELDTEAFF.

The chain joins TRBV7-2 to TRBJ2-1; 11 nucleotides agree with TRBD2. The CDR3 is 17 residues long. Looked up from germline, CDR1 is SGHTA and CDR2 is FQGNSA. The V gene end was trimmed by 5 bases and the J gene end by 5 bases; junction bases not matched to a gene: 11. The CDR3 nucleotides are TGTGCCAGCAGCCCAAGTCGACTAGCGGGATCGGACAATGAGCAGTTCTTC. This sequence encodes CASSPSRLAGSDNEQFF.

This clonotype was observed a few times. Written as DNA, the CDR3 is TGCAGCGTTCAACAGGTGAATGAAAAACTGTTTTTT. This sequence encodes CSVQQVNEKLFF. V and J are TRBV29-1 and TRBJ1-4; TRBD1 is a possible D gene (5 bases). Trimming stripped 5 bases from V and 5 bases from J, with 9 bases between. This CDR3 is 12 amino acids long. Germline V CDR1 and CDR2: SQVTM, ANQGSEA.

A few counts support this clonotype. The chain has TRBV28 and TRBJ2-3; the D gene could be TRBD1 or TRBD2 (5 bases each). Germline lookup yields CDR1 MDHEN and CDR2 SYDVKM. There are 13 residues in the CDR3. Deletions cut 4 bases from V and 2 bases from J, with 7 bases between. This chain's CDR3 is CASSSGTTDTQYF. CDR3 in DNA: TGTGCCAGCAGTTCGGGGACCACAGATACGCAGTATTTT.

For the CDR3, the DNA is TGTGCCACCAGTGATACAGGGGGCAGCGAGACCCAGTACTTC. Its translation: CATSDTGGSETQYF. The V and J genes are TRBV24-1 and TRBJ2-5; 9 nucleotides align to TRBD1. CDR1 is KGHDR and CDR2 is SFDVKD in the germline V gene. The CDR3 contains 14 residues. Trimming cost V 3 bases and J 5 bases; bases outside gene matches: 3.